This is a list of T cell receptor beta chains from one sample in a study of cytomegalovirus exposure and HLA in healthy donors. Clones were sequenced by immunoSEQ multiplex PCR, and TCRdb holds only the in-frame ones, with some missing. Of roughly 100,000 clones listed, almost 85% are singletons. The sequenced material came from PBMCs. The source is a woman between 18 and 29 years old in good health and CMV-seropositive. Both conserved end residues are part of each CDR3. Fields, in order: clone size, D gene, CDR3 length, V gene, J gene, CDR3 DNA, CDR3 protein. The D gene is left open where the match is weak. Clone size appears in some rows only: once, few, many, or a class for an expanded clone.

size: .
D: TRBD1
length: 15
V: TRBV15
J: TRBJ1-2
DNA: TGTGCCACCAGCAGGAGGACAGGGGGATACTATGGCTACACCTTC
CDR3: CATSRRTGGYYGYTF

size: once
D: .
length: 13
V: TRBV6-5
J: TRBJ2-5
DNA: TGTGCCAGCCGTACGTGGGTTAACAGAACCCAGTACTTC
CDR3: CASRTWVNRTQYF

size: .
D: .
length: 12
V: TRBV5-1
J: TRBJ1-1
DNA: TGCGCCAGCAGCTTGGACATCAGGGAAGCTTTCTTT
CDR3: CASSLDIREAFF

size: .
D: .
length: 12
V: TRBV2
J: TRBJ1-2
DNA: TGTGCCAGCACAGTCTGGCGAGGCGGCTACACCTTC
CDR3: CASTVWRGGYTF

size: .
D: .
length: 16
V: TRBV27
J: TRBJ2-1
DNA: TGTGCCAGCAGTTTCATGGGAGTTCTGGGCCATGGTGAGCAGTTCTTC
CDR3: CASSFMGVLGHGEQFF

size: .
D: TRBD2
length: 18
V: TRBV5-8
J: TRBJ2-2
DNA: TGTGCCAGCAGCTTGGCCGGGACTAGCGGGGGACCCACCGGGGAGCTGTTTTTT
CDR3: CASSLAGTSGGPTGELFF

size: .
D: TRBD2
length: 20
V: TRBV7-3
J: TRBJ2-2
DNA: TGTGCCAGGGGGATTGGGACAGGGACTAGCGGGAGGTACCGCACCGGGGAGCTGTTTTTT
CDR3: CARGIGTGTSGRYRTGELFF

size: .
D: .
length: 12
V: TRBV27
J: TRBJ2-7
DNA: TGTGCCAGCAGTTCAGGGTTCCACGAGCAGTACTTC
CDR3: CASSSGFHEQYF

size: .
D: TRBD2
length: 18
V: TRBV5-1
J: TRBJ2-1
DNA: TGCGCCAGCAGCTCTACTACAATTAGCGGGAACTCCTACAATGAGCAGTTCTTC
CDR3: CASSSTTISGNSYNEQFF

size: .
D: TRBD2
length: 16
V: TRBV6-1
J: TRBJ2-1
DNA: TGTGCCAGCAGTGAAACCTCTAGCGGGAGTTTTAATGAGCAGTTCTTC
CDR3: CASSETSSGSFNEQFF

size: .
D: .
length: 15
V: TRBV6-5
J: TRBJ1-2
DNA: TGTGCCAGCAGTTACTCTGAGGGATGGGGCTATGGCTACACCTTC
CDR3: CASSYSEGWGYGYTF

size: .
D: TRBD1
length: 16
V: TRBV5-5
J: TRBJ2-7
DNA: TGTGCCAGCAGCCCCGGGTACGGGACAGGGAGTTTCGAGCAGTACTTC
CDR3: CASSPGYGTGSFEQYF

size: .
D: TRBD2
length: 14
V: TRBV19
J: TRBJ2-7
DNA: TGTGCCAGTAGTTTCGGGACTAGCGGCTACGAGCAGTACTTC
CDR3: CASSFGTSGYEQYF

size: .
D: .
length: 13
V: TRBV19
J: TRBJ2-1
DNA: TGTGCCAGTGCGTTCTTCCCGTACAATGAGCAGTTCTTC
CDR3: CASAFFPYNEQFF

size: once
D: TRBD2
length: 18
V: TRBV7-2
J: TRBJ2-6
DNA: TGTGCCAGCAGCTTAGTGGCTAGCGGGAGCGCTGGGGCCAACGTCCTGACTTTC
CDR3: CASSLVASGSAGANVLTF

size: .
D: .
length: 14
V: TRBV5-1
J: TRBJ2-5
DNA: TGCGCCAGCAGCGTAACAGTCCCTCGGGAGACCCAGTACTTC
CDR3: CASSVTVPRETQYF

size: few
D: TRBD1
length: 14
V: TRBV6-1
J: TRBJ1-2
DNA: TGTGCCAGCGAACAGGGGCGATCTAACTATGGCTACACCTTC
CDR3: CASEQGRSNYGYTF

size: .
D: TRBD1
length: 13
V: TRBV7-3
J: TRBJ1-2
DNA: TGTGCCAGCAGCTTAGGGACAGGGTTTGGCTACACCTTC
CDR3: CASSLGTGFGYTF

size: .
D: TRBD2
length: 15
V: TRBV28
J: TRBJ2-3
DNA: TGTGCCAGCAGCCCCGGGACTAGACTCACAGATACGCAGTATTTT
CDR3: CASSPGTRLTDTQYF

size: once
D: TRBD1
length: 14
V: TRBV29-1
J: TRBJ2-7
DNA: TGCAGCGTTGAAGTTCCAGGGGGCTTCTACGAGCAGTACTTC
CDR3: CSVEVPGGFYEQYF

size: few
D: .
length: 19
V: TRBV4-1
J: TRBJ1-2
DNA: TGCGCCAGCAGCCAAGACCACCCAACTACCAGGACAGATAACTATGGCTACACCTTC
CDR3: CASSQDHPTTRTDNYGYTF

size: .
D: .
length: 14
V: TRBV6-1
J: TRBJ2-1
DNA: TGTGCCAGCAGTGAAATGACAACCTACAATGAGCAGTTCTTC
CDR3: CASSEMTTYNEQFF

size: .
D: .
length: 14
V: TRBV5-8
J: TRBJ2-5
DNA: TGTGCCAGCAGCTTGAAGGACTTCTTGGAGACCCAGTACTTC
CDR3: CASSLKDFLETQYF

size: few
D: TRBD1
length: 14
V: TRBV6-1
J: TRBJ1-2
DNA: TGTGCCAGCACCCGGGACAGGTCGAACTATGGCTACACCTTC
CDR3: CASTRDRSNYGYTF

size: .
D: TRBD2
length: 15
V: TRBV2
J: TRBJ2-3
DNA: TGTGCCAGCAGGCGACTAGCACCCACCACAGATACGCAGTATTTT
CDR3: CASRRLAPTTDTQYF

size: .
D: .
length: 16
V: TRBV5-8
J: TRBJ1-1
DNA: TGTGCCAGCAGCTTGGGGGGTTGGGGGAGGCTCACTGAAGCTTTCTTT
CDR3: CASSLGGWGRLTEAFF

size: .
D: TRBD2
length: 15
V: TRBV5-1
J: TRBJ2-3
DNA: TGCGCCAGCAGCCCGGGACTAGCGGGAACAGATACGCAGTATTTT
CDR3: CASSPGLAGTDTQYF

size: .
D: .
length: 14
V: TRBV6-5
J: TRBJ2-3
DNA: TGTGCCAGCACTGGGCCAGCTAGCACAGATACGCAGTATTTT
CDR3: CASTGPASTDTQYF

size: few
D: TRBD1
length: 13
V: TRBV10-3
J: TRBJ2-1
DNA: TGTGCCATCAGTGGACAGGGGAGCAATGAGCAGTTCTTC
CDR3: CAISGQGSNEQFF

size: .
D: .
length: 15
V: TRBV6-5
J: TRBJ1-1
DNA: TGTGCCAGCAGTTCTTTCAGGAATGAGAACACTGAAGCTTTCTTT
CDR3: CASSSFRNENTEAFF

size: .
D: .
length: 13
V: TRBV28
J: TRBJ1-1
DNA: TGTGCCAGCAGCAACCTGACTCCTCCGCGGGCTTTCTTT
CDR3: CASSNLTPPRAFF

size: .
D: TRBD2
length: 16
V: TRBV6-5
J: TRBJ2-1
DNA: TGTGCCAGCAGTTACTCGCGAGCGGGAGCCTACAATGAGCAGTTCTTC
CDR3: CASSYSRAGAYNEQFF

size: once
D: TRBD1
length: 16
V: TRBV6-1
J: TRBJ2-7
DNA: TGTGCCAGCAGTGACCCTGGACAGGCCGCGGGCTACGAGCAGTACTTC
CDR3: CASSDPGQAAGYEQYF

size: once
D: .
length: 12
V: TRBV29-1
J: TRBJ2-7
DNA: TGCAGCGCGCGGAAGGGGTACCACGAGCAGTACTTC
CDR3: CSARKGYHEQYF

size: .
D: TRBD2
length: 17
V: TRBV15
J: TRBJ2-3
DNA: TGTGCCACCAGCAGCCAATCCGGGACTATTGGCACAGATACGCAGTATTTT
CDR3: CATSSQSGTIGTDTQYF

size: .
D: .
length: 15
V: TRBV6-1
J: TRBJ2-7
DNA: TGTGCCAGCAGTGAAGAGTGGACTACTGCCTACGAGCAGTACTTC
CDR3: CASSEEWTTAYEQYF

size: .
D: .
length: 14
V: TRBV29-1
J: TRBJ2-2
DNA: TGCAGCGTTGTCGACGGGGGGAACACCGGGGAGCTGTTTTTT
CDR3: CSVVDGGNTGELFF

size: .
D: TRBD1
length: 16
V: TRBV6-5
J: TRBJ1-6
DNA: TGTGCCAGCAGTTACACCACAGGGGGCTCTAATTCACCCCTCCACTTT
CDR3: CASSYTTGGSNSPLHF

size: .
D: TRBD1
length: 21
V: TRBV10-1
J: TRBJ2-7
DNA: TGCGCCAGCAGTGAGTCCCCCGCCGGGACAGGGGAAATTCTCCTAATCTACGAGCAGTACTTC
CDR3: CASSESPAGTGEILLIYEQYF

size: .
D: .
length: 13
V: TRBV6-5
J: TRBJ2-1
DNA: TGTGCCAGCAGTTTTGGACATGACAATGAGCAGTTCTTC
CDR3: CASSFGHDNEQFF

size: .
D: TRBD1
length: 14
V: TRBV27
J: TRBJ2-7
DNA: TGTGCCCGCATAAACAGGGGGCCGGCCTACGAGCAGTACTTC
CDR3: CARINRGPAYEQYF

size: .
D: TRBD2
length: 15
V: TRBV6-5
J: TRBJ2-7
DNA: TGTGCCAGCAGTTACGATGCGGGAGAAATTTACGAGCAGTACTTC
CDR3: CASSYDAGEIYEQYF

size: .
D: .
length: 13
V: TRBV30
J: TRBJ1-4
DNA: TGTGCCTGGAAAAGACAGCCTAATGAAAAACTGTTTTTT
CDR3: CAWKRQPNEKLFF

size: .
D: .
length: 14
V: TRBV6-1
J: TRBJ2-6
DNA: TGTGCCAGCGACTATACGTCTGGGGCCAACGTCCTGACTTTC
CDR3: CASDYTSGANVLTF

size: .
D: .
length: 15
V: TRBV30
J: TRBJ2-6
DNA: TGTGCCTGGAGTCCCGTCTACTCTGGGGCCAACGTCCTGACTTTC
CDR3: CAWSPVYSGANVLTF

size: .
D: .
length: 12
V: TRBV11-2
J: TRBJ2-1
DNA: TGTGCCAGCAGGATCACTTACAATGAGCAGTTCTTC
CDR3: CASRITYNEQFF